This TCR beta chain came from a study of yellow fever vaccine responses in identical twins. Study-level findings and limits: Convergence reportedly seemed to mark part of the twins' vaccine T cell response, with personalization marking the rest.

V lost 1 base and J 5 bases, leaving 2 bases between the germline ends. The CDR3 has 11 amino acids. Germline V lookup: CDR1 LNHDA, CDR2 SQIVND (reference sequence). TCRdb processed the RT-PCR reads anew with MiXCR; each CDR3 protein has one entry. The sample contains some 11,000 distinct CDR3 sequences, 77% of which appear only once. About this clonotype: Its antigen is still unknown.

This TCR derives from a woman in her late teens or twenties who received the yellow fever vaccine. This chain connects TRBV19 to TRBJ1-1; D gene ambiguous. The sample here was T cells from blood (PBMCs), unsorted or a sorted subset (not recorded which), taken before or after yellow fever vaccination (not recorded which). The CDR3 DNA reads TGTGCCAGTAGTATAGGGACTGAAGCTTTCTTT. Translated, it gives CASSIGTEAFF.